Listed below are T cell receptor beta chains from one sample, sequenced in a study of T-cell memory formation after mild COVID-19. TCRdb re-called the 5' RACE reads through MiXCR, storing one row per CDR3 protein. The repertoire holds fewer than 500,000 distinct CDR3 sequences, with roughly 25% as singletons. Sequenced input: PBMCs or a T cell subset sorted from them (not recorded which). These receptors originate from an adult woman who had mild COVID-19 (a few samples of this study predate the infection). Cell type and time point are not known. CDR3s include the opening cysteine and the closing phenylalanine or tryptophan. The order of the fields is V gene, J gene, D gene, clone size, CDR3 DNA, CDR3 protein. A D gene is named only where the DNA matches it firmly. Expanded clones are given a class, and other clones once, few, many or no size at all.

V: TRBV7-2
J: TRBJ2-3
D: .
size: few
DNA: TGTGCCAGCAGCTTAGCGAAAACGGCGGATCCGAGCACAGATACGCAGTATTTT
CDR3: CASSLAKTADPSTDTQYF

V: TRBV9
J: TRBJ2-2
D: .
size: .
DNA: TGTGCCAGCAGCGTAGGTGGGCGGTGGGGACAAACCACCGGGGAGCTGTTTTTT
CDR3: CASSVGGRWGQTTGELFF

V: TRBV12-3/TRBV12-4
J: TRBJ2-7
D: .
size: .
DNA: TGTGCCAGCAGTTCAGGGGCCTTGTCGGGCGAGCAGTACTTC
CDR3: CASSSGALSGEQYF

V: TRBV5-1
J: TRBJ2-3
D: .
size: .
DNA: TGCGCCAGCAGCCGCTCCGGGAATAGGGATACGCAGTATTTT
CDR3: CASSRSGNRDTQYF

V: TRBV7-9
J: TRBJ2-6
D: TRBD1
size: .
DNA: TGTGCCAGCAGTCGGACAGGAGAAATCTCTGGGGCCAACGTCCTGACTTTC
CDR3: CASSRTGEISGANVLTF

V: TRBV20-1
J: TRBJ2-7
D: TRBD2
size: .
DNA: TGCAGTGCTAGAGATTTGAGCGGGGGGAGAAACTACGAGCAGTACTTC
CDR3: CSARDLSGGRNYEQYF

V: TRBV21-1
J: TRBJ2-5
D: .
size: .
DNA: TGTGCCAGCGTGATTGCGGGAGGGCCGCCCAAAGAGACCCAGTACTTC
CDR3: CASVIAGGPPKETQYF

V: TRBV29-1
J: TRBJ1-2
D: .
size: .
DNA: TGCAGCGTTGACGTCTTCGAGGGTTATGGCTACACCTTC
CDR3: CSVDVFEGYGYTF

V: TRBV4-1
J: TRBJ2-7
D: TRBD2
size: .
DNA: TGCGCCAGCAGCCAAGAGAAAAGCGGGGGCCGACTAATTTACGAGCAGTACTTC
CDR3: CASSQEKSGGRLIYEQYF

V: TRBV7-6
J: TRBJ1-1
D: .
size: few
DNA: TGTGCCAGCAGCTTAAGCGGGGGTTGGGCCCACACTGAAGCTTTCTTT
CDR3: CASSLSGGWAHTEAFF

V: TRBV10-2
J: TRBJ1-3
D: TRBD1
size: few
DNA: TGCGCCAGCAGGGATAGGGACAGCATTCTTTTCAGCTCTGGAAACACCATATATTTT
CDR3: CASRDRDSILFSSGNTIYF

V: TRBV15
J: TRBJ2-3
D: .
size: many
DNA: TGTGCCACCAGCAGAGACAGGGTCAGCACAGATACGCAGTATTTT
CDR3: CATSRDRVSTDTQYF

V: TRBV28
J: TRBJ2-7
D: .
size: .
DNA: TGTGCCAGCAGTTCATACAGGGTGAGCTCCTACGAGCAGTACTTC
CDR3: CASSSYRVSSYEQYF

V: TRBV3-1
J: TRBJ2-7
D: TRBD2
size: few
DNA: TGTGCCAGCAGCCAAGCGGGGGGTGGACCCTACGAGCAGTACTTC
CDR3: CASSQAGGGPYEQYF

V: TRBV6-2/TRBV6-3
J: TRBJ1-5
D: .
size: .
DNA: TGTGCCAGCAGCGACTGGGGGACTGACAATCAGCCCCAGCATTTT
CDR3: CASSDWGTDNQPQHF

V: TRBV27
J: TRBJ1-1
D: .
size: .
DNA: TGTGCCAGCAGCCCGACACGACTGAACACTGAAGCTTTCTTT
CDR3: CASSPTRLNTEAFF

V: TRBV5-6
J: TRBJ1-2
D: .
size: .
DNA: TGTGCCAGCAGCTTGCGTTACCGGGACGGCGCTTATGGCTACACCTTC
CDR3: CASSLRYRDGAYGYTF

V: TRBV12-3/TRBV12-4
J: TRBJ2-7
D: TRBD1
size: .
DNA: TGTGCCAGCAGAACACGACAGGGGGCTTCCTACGAGCAGTACTTC
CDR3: CASRTRQGASYEQYF

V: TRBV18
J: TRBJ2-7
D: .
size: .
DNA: TGTGCCAGCTCACCATGGGGCGCAAACCGTTACGAGCAGTACTTC
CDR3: CASSPWGANRYEQYF

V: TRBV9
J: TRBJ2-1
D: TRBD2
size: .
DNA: TGTGCCAGCAGCGTCGAGTCTAGCGGGGCCACCTCCTACAATGAGCAGTTCTTC
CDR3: CASSVESSGATSYNEQFF

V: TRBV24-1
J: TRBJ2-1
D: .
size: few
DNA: TGTGCCACCAGTGACCTTACCGGGGGAGAGCAGTTCTTC
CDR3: CATSDLTGGEQFF

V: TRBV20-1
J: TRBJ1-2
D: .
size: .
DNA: TGCAGTGCTAGTCCCCCAGGGAAGGCCTATGGCTACACCTTC
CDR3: CSASPPGKAYGYTF

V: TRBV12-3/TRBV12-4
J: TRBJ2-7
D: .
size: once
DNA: TGTGCCAGCAGTCAAGGGACCGGAGTACGCGAGCAGTACTTC
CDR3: CASSQGTGVREQYF

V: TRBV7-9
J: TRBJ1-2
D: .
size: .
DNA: TGTGCCAGCAGTCAGGACGGGTCCCGCCACACCTTC
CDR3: CASSQDGSRHTF

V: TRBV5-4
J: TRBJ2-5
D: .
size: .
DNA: TGTGCCAGCAGCCCCCGGCAGGTCCGTACCCAAGAGACCCAGTACTTC
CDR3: CASSPRQVRTQETQYF

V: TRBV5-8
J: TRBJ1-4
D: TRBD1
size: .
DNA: TGTGCCAGCAGCTTCACCGGGACAGGCGGCAGAAAACTGTTTTTT
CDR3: CASSFTGTGGRKLFF

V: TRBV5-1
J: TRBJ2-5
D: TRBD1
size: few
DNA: TGCGCCAGCAGCTTGGCAGGACAGGCGGAGACCCAGTACTTC
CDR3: CASSLAGQAETQYF

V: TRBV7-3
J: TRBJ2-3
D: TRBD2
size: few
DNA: TGTGCCAGCAGCACCGGACTAGCGGGGCCCTCAGATACGCAGTATTTT
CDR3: CASSTGLAGPSDTQYF

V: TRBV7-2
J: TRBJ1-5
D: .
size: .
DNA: TGTGCCAGCCGACCAGGGGCCAATCAGCCCCAGCATTTT
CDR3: CASRPGANQPQHF

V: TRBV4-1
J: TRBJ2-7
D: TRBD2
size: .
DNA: TGCGCCAGCAGCCAAGACTGGGCGGGGGGTGCACTAGCGTACGAGCAGTACTTC
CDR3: CASSQDWAGGALAYEQYF

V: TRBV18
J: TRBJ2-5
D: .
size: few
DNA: TGTGCCAGCTCCCATTGGGGCCAAGAGACCCAGTACTTC
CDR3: CASSHWGQETQYF

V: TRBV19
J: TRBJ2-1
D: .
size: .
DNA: TGTGCCAGTAGTATAGACTGGGAGCAGTTCTTC
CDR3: CASSIDWEQFF

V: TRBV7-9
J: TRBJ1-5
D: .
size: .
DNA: TGTGCCAGCAGCTTTGAGGGGTACCAGCCCCAGCATTTT
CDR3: CASSFEGYQPQHF

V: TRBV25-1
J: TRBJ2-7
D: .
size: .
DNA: TGTGCCAGCAGTGTTAGCGCGGACGGAGCCTACGAGCAGTACTTC
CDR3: CASSVSADGAYEQYF

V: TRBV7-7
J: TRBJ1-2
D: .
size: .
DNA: TGTGCTAGCAGCTCAGTTTTCAGGGGCGCAGGCTACACCTTC
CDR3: CASSSVFRGAGYTF

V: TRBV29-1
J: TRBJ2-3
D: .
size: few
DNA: TGCAGCGTTGGGGGATCCACCACAGATACGCAGTATTTT
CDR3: CSVGGSTTDTQYF

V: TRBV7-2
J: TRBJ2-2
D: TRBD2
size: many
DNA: TGTGCCAGCAGCTTAGATGGCGGGAGAGTACGGACCGGGGAGCTGTTTTTT
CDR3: CASSLDGGRVRTGELFF

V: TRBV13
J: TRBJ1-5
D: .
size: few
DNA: TGTGCCAGCAGCTTAAATCAGGGGTTTTTGAACAATCAGCCCCAGCATTTT
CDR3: CASSLNQGFLNNQPQHF

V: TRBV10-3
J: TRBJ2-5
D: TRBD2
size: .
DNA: TGTGCCATCAGTGGGGGAGTAGCGGGGGGGCCTGGAGAGACCCAGTACTTC
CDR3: CAISGGVAGGPGETQYF

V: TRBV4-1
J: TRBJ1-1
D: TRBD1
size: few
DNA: TGCGCCAGCAGCCGTGGACAGGGGGCGTACACTGAAGCTTTCTTT
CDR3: CASSRGQGAYTEAFF

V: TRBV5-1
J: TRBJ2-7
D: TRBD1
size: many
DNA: TGCGCCAGCAGCTTGCATAAGGGACAGGGGAACTACGAGCAGTACTTC
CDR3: CASSLHKGQGNYEQYF

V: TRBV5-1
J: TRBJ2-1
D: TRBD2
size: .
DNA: TGCGCCAGCAGCTTGTTGTTGCGGGAGTACAATGAGCAGTTCTTC
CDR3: CASSLLLREYNEQFF

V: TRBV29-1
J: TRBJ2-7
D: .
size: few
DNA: TGCAGCGTTGTGGGGCAAAGCTCCCCAGGGTACGAGCAGTACTTC
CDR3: CSVVGQSSPGYEQYF

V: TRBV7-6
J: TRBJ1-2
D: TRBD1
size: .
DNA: TGTGCCAGCAGCTTGGGACAGGGAGTCGATGGCTACACCTTC
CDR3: CASSLGQGVDGYTF

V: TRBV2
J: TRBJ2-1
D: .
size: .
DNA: TGTGCCAGCAGTTCGCCCTCACGAGGAGGTGAGCAGTTCTTC
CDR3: CASSSPSRGGEQFF

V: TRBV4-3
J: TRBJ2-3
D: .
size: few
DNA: TGCGCCAGCAGCCAAGAGGGTGGGGGACCGCAGTATTTT
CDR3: CASSQEGGGPQYF

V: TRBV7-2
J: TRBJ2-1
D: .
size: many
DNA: TGTGCCAGCAGCCTAGAGGGGGGCAGCTCCTACAATGAGCAGTTCTTC
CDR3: CASSLEGGSSYNEQFF

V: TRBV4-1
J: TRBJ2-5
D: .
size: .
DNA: TGCGCCAGCAGCCAAGATCCGTCGGAGACCCAGTACTTC
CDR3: CASSQDPSETQYF

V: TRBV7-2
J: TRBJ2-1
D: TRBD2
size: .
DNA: TGTGCCAGCCGCGGGGGGGTCGGTGAGCAGTTCTTC
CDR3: CASRGGVGEQFF

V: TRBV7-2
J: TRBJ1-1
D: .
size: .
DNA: TGTGCCAGCCGAGGGCATACTGAAGCTTTCTTT
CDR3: CASRGHTEAFF

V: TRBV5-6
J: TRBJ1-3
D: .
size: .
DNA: TGTGCCAGCAGCCAAAGGACTGGAAACACCATATATTTT
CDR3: CASSQRTGNTIYF

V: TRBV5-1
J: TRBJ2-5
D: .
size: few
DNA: TGCGCCAGCAGCTTGGGTATAGCGAGGGAGACCCAGTACTTC
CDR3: CASSLGIARETQYF

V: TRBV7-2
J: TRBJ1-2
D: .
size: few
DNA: TGTGCCAGCAGCTTAGAACAGGAATATGGCTACACCTTC
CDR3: CASSLEQEYGYTF

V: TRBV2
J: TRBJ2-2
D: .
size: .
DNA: TGTGCCAGCAGGGACTCTTTGGGGGTTAGGACCGGGGAGCTGTTTTTT
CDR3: CASRDSLGVRTGELFF

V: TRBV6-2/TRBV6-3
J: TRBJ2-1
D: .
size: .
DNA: TGTGCTCTGAGCTCCTACAATGAGCAGTTCTTC
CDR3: CALSSYNEQFF